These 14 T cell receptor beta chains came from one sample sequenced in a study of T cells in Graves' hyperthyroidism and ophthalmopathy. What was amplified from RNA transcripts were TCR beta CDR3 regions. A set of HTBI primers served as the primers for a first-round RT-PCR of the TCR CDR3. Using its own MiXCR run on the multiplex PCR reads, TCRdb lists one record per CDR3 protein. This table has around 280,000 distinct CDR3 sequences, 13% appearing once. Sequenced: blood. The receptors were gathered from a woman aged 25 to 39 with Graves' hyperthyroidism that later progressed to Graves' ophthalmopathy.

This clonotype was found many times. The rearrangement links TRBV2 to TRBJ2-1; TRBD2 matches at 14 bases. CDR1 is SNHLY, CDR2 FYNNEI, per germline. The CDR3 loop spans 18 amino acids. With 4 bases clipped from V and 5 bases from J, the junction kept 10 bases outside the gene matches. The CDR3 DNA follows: TGTGCCAGCAGTGGGGGACTAGCGGGAGAGTCACTGGACAATGAGCAGTTCTTC. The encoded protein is CASSGGLAGESLDNEQFF.

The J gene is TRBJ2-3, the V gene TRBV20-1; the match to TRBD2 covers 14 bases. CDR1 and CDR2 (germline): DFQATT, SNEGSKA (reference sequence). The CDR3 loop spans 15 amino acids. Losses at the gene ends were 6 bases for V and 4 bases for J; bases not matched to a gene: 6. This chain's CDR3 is CSATGTSGSADTQYF. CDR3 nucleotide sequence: TGCAGTGCAACCGGGACTAGCGGGAGCGCAGATACGCAGTATTTT.

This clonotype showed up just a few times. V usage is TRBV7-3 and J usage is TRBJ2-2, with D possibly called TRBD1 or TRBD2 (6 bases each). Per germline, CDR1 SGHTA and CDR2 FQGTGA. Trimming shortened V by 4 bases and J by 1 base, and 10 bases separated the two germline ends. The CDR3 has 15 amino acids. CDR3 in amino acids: CASSSQGGNTGELFF. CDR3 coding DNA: TGTGCCAGCAGCTCACAGGGAGGGAACACCGGGGAGCTGTTTTTT.

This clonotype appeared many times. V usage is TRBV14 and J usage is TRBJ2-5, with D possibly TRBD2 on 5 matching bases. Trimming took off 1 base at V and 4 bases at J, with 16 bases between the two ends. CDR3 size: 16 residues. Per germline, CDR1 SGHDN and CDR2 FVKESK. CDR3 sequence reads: CASSQGLIGSGETQYF. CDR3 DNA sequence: TGTGCCAGCAGCCAAGGATTAATAGGGAGTGGAGAGACCCAGTACTTC.

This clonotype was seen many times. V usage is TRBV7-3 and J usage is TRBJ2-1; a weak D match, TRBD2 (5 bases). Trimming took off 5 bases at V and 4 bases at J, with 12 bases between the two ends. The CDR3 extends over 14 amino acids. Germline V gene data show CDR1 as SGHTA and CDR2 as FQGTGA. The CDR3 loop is CASSPDGEYNEQFF. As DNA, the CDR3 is TGTGCCAGCAGCCCCGATGGGGAGTACAATGAGCAGTTCTTC.

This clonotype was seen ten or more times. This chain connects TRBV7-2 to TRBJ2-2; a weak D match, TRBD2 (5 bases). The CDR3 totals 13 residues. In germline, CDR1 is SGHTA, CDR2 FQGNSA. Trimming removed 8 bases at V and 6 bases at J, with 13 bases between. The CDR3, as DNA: TGTGCCAGCGGTGAAACCGGGGCCGGGGAGCTGTTTTTT. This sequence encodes CASGETGAGELFF. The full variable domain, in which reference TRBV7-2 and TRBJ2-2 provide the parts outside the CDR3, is GAGVSQSPSNKVTEKGKDVELRCDPISGHTALYWYRQSLGQGLEFLIYFQGNSAPDKSGLPSDRFSAERTGGSVSTLTIQRTQQEDSAVYLCASGETGAGELFFGEGSRLTVL.

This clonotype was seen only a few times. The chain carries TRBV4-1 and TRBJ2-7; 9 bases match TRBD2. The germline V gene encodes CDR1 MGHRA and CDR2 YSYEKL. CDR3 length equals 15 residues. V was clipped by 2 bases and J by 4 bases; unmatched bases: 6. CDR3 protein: CASSQFQREVYEQYF. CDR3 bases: TGCGCCAGCAGCCAATTCCAGCGGGAGGTGTACGAGCAGTACTTC.

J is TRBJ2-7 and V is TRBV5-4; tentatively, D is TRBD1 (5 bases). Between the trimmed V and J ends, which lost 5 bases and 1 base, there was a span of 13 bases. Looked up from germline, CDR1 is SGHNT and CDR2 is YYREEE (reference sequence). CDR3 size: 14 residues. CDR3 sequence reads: CASRKDWTSYEQYF. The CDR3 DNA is TGTGCCAGCAGGAAAGACTGGACATCCTACGAGCAGTACTTC.

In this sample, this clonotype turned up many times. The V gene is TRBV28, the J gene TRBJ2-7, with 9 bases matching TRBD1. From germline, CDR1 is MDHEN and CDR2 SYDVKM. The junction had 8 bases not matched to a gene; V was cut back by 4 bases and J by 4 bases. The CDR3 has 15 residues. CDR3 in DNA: TGTGCCAGCAGTTCCCGACAGGGGGATCCGTACGAGCAGTACTTC. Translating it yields CASSSRQGDPYEQYF. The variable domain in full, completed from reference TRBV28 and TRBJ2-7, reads DVKVTQSSRYLVKRTGEKVFLECVQDMDHENMFWYRQDPGLGLRLIYFSYDVKMKEKGDIPEGYSVSREKKERFSLILESASTNQTSMYLCASSSRQGDPYEQYFGPGTRLTVT.

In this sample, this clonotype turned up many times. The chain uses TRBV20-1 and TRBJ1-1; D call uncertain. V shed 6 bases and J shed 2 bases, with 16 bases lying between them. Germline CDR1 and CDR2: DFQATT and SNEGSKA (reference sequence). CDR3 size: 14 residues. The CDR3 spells CSAIRPLANTEAFF. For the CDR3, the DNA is TGCAGTGCGATTAGACCGCTGGCCAACACTGAAGCTTTCTTT.

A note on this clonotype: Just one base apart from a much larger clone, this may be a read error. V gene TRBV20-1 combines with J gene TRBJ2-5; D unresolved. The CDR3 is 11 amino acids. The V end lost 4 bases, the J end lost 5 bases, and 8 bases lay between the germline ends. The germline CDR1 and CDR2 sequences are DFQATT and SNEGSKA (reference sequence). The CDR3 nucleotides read TGCAGTGCTAATAAGTGGGAGACCCAGTACTTC. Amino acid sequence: CSANKWETQYF.

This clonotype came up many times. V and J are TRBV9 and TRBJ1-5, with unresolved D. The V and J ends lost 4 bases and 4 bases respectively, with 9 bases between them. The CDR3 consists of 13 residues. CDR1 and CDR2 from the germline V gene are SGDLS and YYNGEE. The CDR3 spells CASSPSTNQPQHF. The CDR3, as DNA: TGTGCCAGCAGCCCGAGTACGAATCAGCCCCAGCATTTT.

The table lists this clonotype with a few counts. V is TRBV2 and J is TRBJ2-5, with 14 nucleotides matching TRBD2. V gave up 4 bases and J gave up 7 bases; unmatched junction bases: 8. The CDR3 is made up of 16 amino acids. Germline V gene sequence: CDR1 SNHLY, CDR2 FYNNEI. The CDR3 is CASSASTSGRAVTQYF. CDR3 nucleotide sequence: TGTGCCAGCAGTGCCTCGACTAGCGGGAGGGCCGTGACCCAGTACTTC.

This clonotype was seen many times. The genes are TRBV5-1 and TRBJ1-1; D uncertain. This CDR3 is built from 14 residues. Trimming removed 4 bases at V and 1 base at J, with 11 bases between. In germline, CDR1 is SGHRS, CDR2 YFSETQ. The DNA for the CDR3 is TGCGCCAGCAGCGTTCAGGCAAAGAACACTGAAGCTTTCTTT. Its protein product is CASSVQAKNTEAFF.